These 21 T cell receptor beta chains originate from one sample sequenced in a study of shared clonotypes between healthy human individuals. Sequencing was performed with immunoSEQ multiplex PCR; in TCRdb, only in-frame clones are kept and a portion is missing. The sample shows 1,100,000 or so clones, around 78% of them seen only once. Sequenced input: memory CD4+ T cells from PBMCs. Sample subset: CD45RA-negative fraction. The receptors come from a man aged 18 to 30 in good health. Some clones in this sample may be carry-over from other donors' samples.

In the case of this clone: A far bigger clonotype differs at one base, so this is likely a read error. The same CDR3 also results from other DNA sequences found in this sample. The chain combines TRBV5-1 with TRBJ1-3; D gene unclear. V shed 2 bases and J shed 0 bases, with 6 bases lying between them. In germline, CDR1 is SGHRS, CDR2 YFSETQ. This CDR3 has 14 residues. The CDR3 protein is CASSLGSSGNTIYF. CDR3 DNA: TGCGCCAGCAGCTTAGGGAGCTCTGGAAACACCATATATTTT.

The chain recombines TRBV5-5 with TRBJ1-4, with 10 bases matching TRBD1. Germline loops: CDR1 SGHKS, CDR2 YYEKEE (reference sequence). CDR3 length: 14 residues. With 4 bases clipped from V and 3 bases from J, the junction kept 0 bases outside the gene matches. The CDR3, as DNA: TGTGCCAGCAGCGGGACAGGGGCTAATGAAAAACTGTTTTTT. This codes for CASSGTGANEKLFF.

The rearrangement uses TRBV4-1 and TRBJ1-2; D gene unclear. V was pared by 0 bases and J by 5 bases, with 4 bases between. The CDR3 loop spans 12 amino acids. In germline, CDR1 is MGHRA, CDR2 YSYEKL. CDR3 in amino acids: CASSQDRYGYTF. The CDR3 DNA is TGCGCCAGCAGCCAAGATAGGTATGGCTACACCTTC.

This rearrangement joins TRBV19 to TRBJ2-2; D is unresolved. The CDR3 runs 13 residues. V gave up 6 bases and J gave up 1 base, with 6 bases separating them. The germline V gene encodes CDR1 LNHDA and CDR2 SQIVND (reference sequence). CDR3 loop: CASRVQNTGELFF. CDR3 bases: TGTGCCAGTAGGGTCCAGAACACCGGGGAGCTGTTTTTT. Full variable domain (outside the CDR3, taken from reference TRBV19 and TRBJ2-2): DGGITQSPKYLFRKEGQNVTLSCEQNLNHDAMYWYRQDPGQGLRLIYYSQIVNDFQKGDIAEGYSVSREKKESFPLTVTSAQKNPTAFYLCASRVQNTGELFFGEGSRLTVL.

The chain recombines TRBV29-1 with TRBJ2-2, with D perhaps TRBD2 (6 bases). The length of the CDR3 is 14 residues. V lost 8 bases to trimming and J lost 1 base, with 14 bases between them. CDR1 and CDR2 from the germline V gene are SQVTM and ANQGSEA. CDR3 nucleotide sequence: TGCAGCATTCGCGGGACTCGGAACACCGGGGAGCTGTTTTTT. Protein sequence: CSIRGTRNTGELFF.

The table lists this clone with a count of one. The V gene is TRBV28, the J gene TRBJ2-7; perhaps TRBD1 as D (5 bases). V lost 6 bases to trimming and J lost 2 bases, with 14 bases between them. This CDR3 is built from 14 residues. Germline V gives CDR1 MDHEN, CDR2 SYDVKM. The CDR3 reads CASSQGLEPYEQYF. The CDR3, as DNA: TGTGCCAGCAGCCAGGGTCTGGAGCCCTACGAGCAGTACTTC.

This clone has a count of ten or more. The V call is TRBV15, the J call TRBJ2-5; 11 bases map to TRBD1. The CDR3 covers 16 residues. With 1 base clipped from V and 4 bases from J, the junction kept 5 bases outside the gene matches. CDR1 LNHNV and CDR2 YYDKDF come from the germline V gene (reference sequence). The CDR3 DNA follows: TGTGCCACCAGCAGAGGCCGCGGACAGGGGGCAGAGACCCAGTACTTC. This translates into CATSRGRGQGAETQYF.

In its sample, this clone was seen once. The gene calls are TRBV7-2 and TRBJ2-7, with TRBD1 as a possible D gene (6 bases). CDR3 length: 15 amino acids. Trimming cost V 5 bases and J 0 bases, with 14 bases left between them. Germline lookup yields CDR1 SGHTA and CDR2 FQGNSA. The CDR3 nucleotides read TGTGCCAGCAGCCTGATTACAGGGAACTCCTACGAGCAGTACTTC. Translating it yields CASSLITGNSYEQYF.

With respect to this clone: Since a much larger clone is just one base distant, this may be a read error. V and J are TRBV7-3 and TRBJ2-1; D is ambiguous. Germline V lookup: CDR1 SGHTA, CDR2 FQGTGA. The CDR3 length is 13 residues. The V gene lost 2 bases and the J gene lost 3 bases, with 5 bases spanning the gap. CDR3 in DNA: TGTGCCAGCAGCTTAGGAGACTACAATGAGCAGTTCTTC. Amino acid sequence: CASSLGDYNEQFF. The full variable domain, with the rest looked up from reference TRBV7-3 and TRBJ2-1, is GAGVSQTPSNKVTEKGKYVELRCDPISGHTALYWYRQSLGQGPEFLIYFQGTGAADDSGLPNDRFFAVRPEGSVSTLKIQRTERGDSAVYLCASSLGDYNEQFFGPGTRLTVL.

The chain uses TRBV5-4 and TRBJ2-5, with 7 bases aligning to TRBD2. Germline V gene lookup returns CDR1 SGHNT and CDR2 YYREEE (reference sequence). V shed 1 base, J shed 2 bases, and the junction held 5 bases outside the gene matches. This CDR3 region has 15 residues. The CDR3 sequence is CASSLKLAQQETQYF. In DNA, the CDR3 is TGTGCCAGCAGCTTGAAACTAGCGCAACAAGAGACCCAGTACTTC.

The CDR3 loop is CASSPGTRDTGELFF. Here the CDR3 DNA reads TGTGCCAGCAGTCCCGGGACACGAGACACCGGGGAGCTGTTTTTT. The chain employs TRBV27 and TRBJ2-2, with a weak D call TRBD1 (6 bases). Germline-derived CDR1 and CDR2 are MNHEY and SMNVEV (reference sequence). The V and J ends lost 5 bases and 3 bases respectively, with 13 bases between them. This CDR3 contains 15 residues.

The chain's CDR3 is CSVGGRGANEKLFF. The CDR3 DNA follows: TGCAGCGTTGGCGGGCGGGGAGCTAATGAAAAACTGTTTTTT. The gene calls are TRBV29-1 and TRBJ1-4; D gene uncertain. Trimming removed 4 bases at V and 3 bases at J, with 12 bases between. The CDR3 consists of 14 residues. Germline CDR1 is SQVTM and CDR2 is ANQGSEA.

This chain uses TRBV2 with TRBJ2-1; D may correspond to TRBD1 or TRBD2 (7 bases each). Germline V gene sequence: CDR1 SNHLY, CDR2 FYNNEI. The CDR3 has 15 amino acids. Deletions cut 3 bases from V and 3 bases from J, with 12 bases between. The CDR3 DNA reads TGTGCCAGCAGTGATCAGGGGGGGAACTACAATGAGCAGTTCTTC. Amino acids: CASSDQGGNYNEQFF.

This clone is a singleton in its sample. The V and J genes are TRBV29-1 and TRBJ2-5, with 11 bases that match TRBD2. The germline gives CDR1 SQVTM, CDR2 ANQGSEA. There are 15 residues in the CDR3. Trimming at V came to 2 bases and at J to 4 bases, leaving 6 bases not matched to a gene. CDR3 DNA: TGCAGCGTTGAACCTACTAGCGGGAGCCGAGAGACCCAGTACTTC. Protein sequence: CSVEPTSGSRETQYF.

The chain employs TRBV7-2 and TRBJ1-5; D perhaps matches TRBD1 (5 bases). Germline-derived CDR1 and CDR2 are SGHTA and FQGNSA. This CDR3 has 12 residues. Trimming removed 5 bases at V and 8 bases at J, with 10 bases between. DNA of the CDR3: TGTGCCAGCAGCGTATTGGGGGAGCCCCAGCATTTT. Translated: CASSVLGEPQHF.

The rearrangement uses TRBV5-4 and TRBJ2-1; 10 nucleotides agree with TRBD1. V lost 4 bases to trimming and J lost 2 bases; unmatched junction nucleotides: 3. The CDR3 runs to 15 residues. Germline-derived CDR1 and CDR2 are SGHNT and YYREEE (reference sequence). The CDR3 region has the DNA TGTGCCAGCAGCCGGGACAGGGGCCCCTACAATGAGCAGTTCTTC. Encoded protein: CASSRDRGPYNEQFF. The full variable domain, in which reference TRBV5-4 and TRBJ2-1 provide the parts outside the CDR3, is ETGVTQSPTHLIKTRGQQVTLRCSSQSGHNTVSWYQQALGQGPQFIFQYYREEENGRGNFPPRFSGLQFPNYSSELNVNALELDDSALYLCASSRDRGPYNEQFFGPGTRLTVL.

The chain joins TRBV28 to TRBJ2-7; 7 bases fit TRBD1. Germline CDR1 and CDR2: MDHEN and SYDVKM. CDR3 length: 15 residues. With V trimmed by 4 bases and J by 1 base, 7 bases remained unmatched. The CDR3 loop is CASSSTGSWSYEQYF. For the CDR3, the DNA is TGTGCCAGCAGTTCGACAGGGAGCTGGTCCTACGAGCAGTACTTC.

The rearrangement uses TRBV6-1 and TRBJ2-1, with TRBD2 identical over 10 bases. The CDR3 runs to 16 residues. Trimming took 0 bases from V and 4 from J; bases not matched to a gene: 3. Looked up from germline, CDR1 is MNHNS and CDR2 is SASEGT. This chain's CDR3 is CASSEASGRTYNEQFF. The CDR3 region has the DNA TGTGCCAGCAGTGAAGCTAGCGGGAGGACTTACAATGAGCAGTTCTTC.

The gene calls are TRBV5-1 and TRBJ2-5; D is possibly TRBD1 or TRBD2 (5 bases each). CDR1 SGHRS and CDR2 YFSETQ come from the germline V gene. Trimming removed 2 bases at V and 4 bases at J, with 9 bases between. CDR3 length equals 13 residues. DNA of the CDR3: TGCGCCAGCAGCTTAGGGGAGAGAGAGACCCAGTACTTC. Its translation: CASSLGERETQYF.

Comments on this clone: Other DNA sequences within the sample encode an identical CDR3. This sequence joins TRBV18 and TRBJ2-1; 9 bases are shared with TRBD2. The CDR3 is made up of 15 amino acids. J was trimmed by 4 bases and V by 3 bases; bases with no gene match: 4. The germline V gene has CDR1 KGHSH and CDR2 LQKENI. CDR3 sequence (DNA): TGTGCCAGCTCACCCCTAGCGGGACTATACAATGAGCAGTTCTTC. Protein sequence: CASSPLAGLYNEQFF.

This chain links TRBV2 with TRBJ2-7; 7 nucleotides align to TRBD1. J was trimmed by 2 bases and V by 4 bases; bases with no gene match: 8. CDR1 is SNHLY, CDR2 FYNNEI, per germline. The CDR3 contains 15 residues. CDR3 DNA: TGTGCCAGCAGTGCGCCGGGACAGAATACCTACGAGCAGTACTTC. Translation gives CASSAPGQNTYEQYF.